Listed below are T cell receptor beta chains from one sample, sequenced in a study of CD8 T cells in Susac syndrome. TCRdb reprocessed the immunoSEQ multiplex PCR reads with MiXCR, giving one entry per CDR3 protein. This table has 100,000 to 150,000 distinct CDR3 sequences, about 93% appearing once. What was sequenced was CD8+ T cells from PBMCs. These receptors were taken from a human donor with Susac syndrome. The CDR3 runs from the conserved cysteine through the conserved F or W. A D gene is named only where the DNA matches it firmly. A clone size is listed for some rows: how often the clone was seen (once, few, many), or a class if it is expanded.

cdr3_aa cdr3_nt j_call v_call d_call clone_size
CASSSYQVGEVPNTGELFF TGTGCCAGCAGCTCGTATCAGGTGGGGGAGGTACCGAACACCGGGGAGCTGTTTTTT TRBJ2-2 TRBV5-6 - -
CASSPTSGRSDTQYF TGTGCCAGCAGCCCGACTAGCGGGAGGTCAGATACGCAGTATTTT TRBJ2-3 TRBV7-3 TRBD2 -
CASSFEVHYGYTF TGTGCCAGCAGTTTCGAGGTTCACTATGGCTACACCTTC TRBJ1-2 TRBV12-3/TRBV12-4 - once
CASSGDAYEQYF TGTGCCAGCAGCGGGGACGCCTACGAGCAGTACTTC TRBJ2-7 TRBV2 - once
CASSYDDSSDTQYF TGTGCCAGCAGTTACGACGACAGCTCAGATACGCAGTATTTT TRBJ2-3 TRBV6-6 - once
CASSQDRPHDNYGYTF TGCGCCAGCAGCCAAGACAGGCCGCACGATAACTATGGCTACACCTTC TRBJ1-2 TRBV4-3 - -
CASSLDPLSSYEQYF TGTGCCAGCAGCTTAGACCCTCTTAGCTCCTACGAGCAGTACTTC TRBJ2-7 TRBV7-2 - -
CASKGAGYGYTF TGCGCCTCCAAAGGGGCTGGCTATGGCTACACCTTC TRBJ1-2 TRBV5-1 - -
CASSSHHSGTGDRHPQHF TGTGCTAGCAGCTCGCACCATTCCGGGACAGGCGACCGTCACCCCCAGCATTTT TRBJ1-5 TRBV7-7 TRBD1 -
CSARLRQAVSSGANVLTF TGCAGTGCTAGACTTCGACAGGCCGTTAGCTCTGGGGCCAACGTCCTGACTTTC TRBJ2-6 TRBV20-1 - once
CASPTEDRGYEQYF TGTGCCAGCCCGACGGAGGACAGGGGCTACGAGCAGTACTTC TRBJ2-7 TRBV21-1 - -
CASRASGTADTQYF TGTGCCAGTAGAGCTAGCGGGACGGCAGATACGCAGTATTTT TRBJ2-3 TRBV19 TRBD2 -
CASNPTGQAPSGNTIYF TGTGCCAGTAACCCAACGGGACAGGCCCCCTCTGGAAACACCATATATTTT TRBJ1-3 TRBV19 TRBD1 -
CASYSSGNYGYTF TGTGCCAGCTATTCATCTGGGAACTATGGCTACACCTTC TRBJ1-2 TRBV9 - -
CASSGGTGEEQFF TGTGCCAGCAGTGGGGGGACAGGGGAAGAGCAGTTCTTC TRBJ2-1 TRBV6-5 TRBD1 -
CAQTDSLMRYTF TGTGCCCAAACGGACAGTCTTATGCGGTACACCTTC TRBJ1-2 TRBV12-3/TRBV12-4 - -
CASSGDFEQFF TGCGCCAGCAGCGGGGACTTTGAGCAGTTCTTC TRBJ2-1 TRBV5-1 - -
CASSLNYDEKLFF TGTGCCAGCAGCTTAAACTACGACGAAAAACTGTTTTTT TRBJ1-4 TRBV5-4 - -
CASSVEWGSNEQFF TGTGCCAGCAGCGTAGAGTGGGGAAGCAATGAGCAGTTCTTC TRBJ2-1 TRBV9 - -
CSASEQGVDYEQYF TGCAGTGCTAGTGAACAGGGCGTAGACTACGAGCAGTACTTC TRBJ2-7 TRBV20-1 - -
CASSYQIPTGGFDGYTF TGTGCCAGCAGTTACCAAATCCCGACAGGGGGCTTTGATGGCTACACCTTC TRBJ1-2 TRBV6-2/TRBV6-3 TRBD1 -
CASSSSGSSTDTQYF TGTGCCAGCAGCTCTAGCGGGAGTAGCACAGATACGCAGTATTTT TRBJ2-3 TRBV7-3 TRBD2 -
CASSQMAEYTDTQYF TGTGCCAGCAGCCAAATGGCAGAATACACAGATACGCAGTATTTT TRBJ2-3 TRBV3-1 - -
CASSLGARRTKNTGELFF TGTGCCAGCAGCTTAGGAGCGCGAAGGACCAAGAACACCGGGGAGCTGTTTTTT TRBJ2-2 TRBV7-9 - -
CASSSGTAYGYTF TGTGCCAGCAGTTCCGGGACAGCCTATGGCTACACCTTC TRBJ1-2 TRBV27 TRBD1 -
CASSLTNPYTGELFF TGCGCCAGCAGCCTCACAAACCCTTACACCGGGGAGCTGTTTTTT TRBJ2-2 TRBV4-1 - -
CASSESQAPNTEAFF TGTGCCAGCAGTGAGTCTCAGGCCCCGAACACTGAAGCTTTCTTT TRBJ1-1 TRBV6-1 - -
CASSQDWGQNTEAFF TGCGCCAGCAGCCAAGATTGGGGCCAGAACACTGAAGCTTTCTTT TRBJ1-1 TRBV4-3 - -
CASSKEQGDSPLHF TGTGCCAGCAGCAAAGAACAGGGGGATTCACCCCTCCACTTT TRBJ1-6 TRBV21-1 - -
CASSYPSGTSGPSTDTQYF TGTGCCAGCAGCTATCCCTCCGGGACTAGCGGGCCATCCACAGATACGCAGTATTTT TRBJ2-3 TRBV7-9 TRBD2 -
CSAPADGRDSVPFEHF TGCAGTGCTCCCGCCGATGGACGGGACAGCGTTCCCTTCGAGCATTTT TRBJ1-3 TRBV20-1 TRBD1 -
CSANGLAAYNEQFF TGCAGTGCAAACGGACTAGCGGCCTACAATGAGCAGTTCTTC TRBJ2-1 TRBV20-1 TRBD2 -
CASSTTGGSNQPQHF TGTGCCAGCAGCACGACAGGGGGTAGCAATCAGCCCCAGCATTTT TRBJ1-5 TRBV11-2 TRBD1 -
CASSLGGRYGYTF TGTGCCAGCAGCTTAGGGGGCCGCTATGGCTACACCTTC TRBJ1-2 TRBV7-9 - -
CASSRDRLAKNIQYF TGTGCCAGCAGTCGCGACAGACTAGCCAAAAACATTCAGTACTTC TRBJ2-4 TRBV28 - once
CASSFIGVGTDTQYF TGTGCCAGCAGTTTCATCGGGGTCGGCACAGATACGCAGTATTTT TRBJ2-3 TRBV12-3/TRBV12-4 - -
CASSFISEGGEQYF TGTGCCAGCAGCTTTATTTCCGAGGGGGGCGAGCAGTACTTC TRBJ2-7 TRBV7-2 - few
CASTRGYGYTF TGTGCCAGCACCCGGGGCTATGGCTACACCTTC TRBJ1-2 TRBV12-3/TRBV12-4 - -
CASSGHYSGNTIYF TGTGCCAGCAGCGGGCATTACTCTGGAAACACCATATATTTT TRBJ1-3 TRBV9 - -
CASSYGGEGANEKLFF TGTGCCAGCAGTTACGGCGGGGAAGGAGCTAATGAAAAACTGTTTTTT TRBJ1-4 TRBV6-2/TRBV6-3 - -
CASSLLAGGLRTDTQYF TGTGCCAGCAGTTTATTAGCGGGGGGGCTACGCACAGATACGCAGTATTTT TRBJ2-3 TRBV27 TRBD2 -
CASSILDGADTQYF TGTGCCAGTAGTATACTCGACGGGGCCGATACGCAGTATTTT TRBJ2-3 TRBV19 - once
CASSATGANTGELFF TGTGCCAGCAGCGCAACAGGGGCGAACACCGGGGAGCTGTTTTTT TRBJ2-2 TRBV9 TRBD1 once
CASSQERLLQETQYF TGTGCCAGCAGCCAAGAACGGCTCCTCCAAGAGACCCAGTACTTC TRBJ2-5 TRBV3-1 - -
CASSQDTWGLGNTIYF TGTGCCAGCAGCCAAGATACTTGGGGGTTGGGAAACACCATATATTTT TRBJ1-3 TRBV4-2 - -
CAISESRVEAFF TGTGCCATCAGTGAGTCAAGGGTTGAAGCTTTCTTT TRBJ1-1 TRBV10-3 - -
CASRRSLETQYF TGTGCCAGCAGAAGGTCGTTGGAGACCCAGTACTTC TRBJ2-5 TRBV12-3/TRBV12-4 - once
CASSFTGRTEAFF TGTGCCAGCAGTTTCACAGGGCGCACTGAAGCTTTCTTT TRBJ1-1 TRBV28 - -
CASSPYFGAGLFYEQYF TGCGCCAGCAGCCCTTACTTTGGGGCGGGTTTATTCTACGAGCAGTACTTC TRBJ2-7 TRBV4-3 - once